This TCR beta chain was captured by sequencing in a study of OX40 agonist ivuxolimab in advanced cancers. Worth noting for this clone: Its antigen remains unknown.

Study-wide findings and caveats: Mean expanded clone counts were higher in CD8+ than CD4+ T cells. Low normalized T-cell clonal expansion also characterized some of the nonresponders.

Repertoires were generated with immunoSEQ multiplex PCR, while TCRdb's copy carries only in-frame clones and drops some. This table has over 90,000 clones, about nine tenths appearing once. Germline lookup yields CDR1 SGHRS and CDR2 YFSETQ. Trimming stripped 0 bases from V and 2 bases from J, with 11 bases between. The CDR3 consists of 15 residues. The rearrangement links TRBV5-1 to TRBJ1-2; no clear D. The sample consisted of CD4+ or CD8+ T cells sorted from blood, taken in a trial of the OX40 agonist ivuxolimab. The TCR comes from an adult with an advanced solid tumor such as melanoma, head and neck, liver or kidney cancer. DNA for the CDR3: TGCGCCAGCAGCTTGGGTCAGGTGGGGAACTATGGCTACACCTTC. Translated, it gives CASSLGQVGNYGYTF.